This TCR beta chain was retrieved from a study of blood T cell repertoires in COVID-19. Looked up from germline, CDR1 is WNHNN and CDR2 is SYGVQD (reference sequence). The CDR3 extends over 13 amino acids. V lost 10 bases and J 2 bases, leaving 14 bases between the germline ends. Data came from immunoSEQ multiplex PCR; TCRdb stores just in-frame clones and leaves some out. The repertoire holds roughly 250,000 clones, with roughly three quarters as singletons. Source material: peripheral blood. This TCR came from a woman aged 40-49 years with active or convalescent COVID-19. The chain recombines TRBV10-1 with TRBJ1-2, with a weak D call TRBD1 (5 bases). CDR3 in DNA: TGCGCCATGCCAGCGGGGGGGAACTATGGCTACACCTTC. Its translation is CAMPAGGNYGYTF.